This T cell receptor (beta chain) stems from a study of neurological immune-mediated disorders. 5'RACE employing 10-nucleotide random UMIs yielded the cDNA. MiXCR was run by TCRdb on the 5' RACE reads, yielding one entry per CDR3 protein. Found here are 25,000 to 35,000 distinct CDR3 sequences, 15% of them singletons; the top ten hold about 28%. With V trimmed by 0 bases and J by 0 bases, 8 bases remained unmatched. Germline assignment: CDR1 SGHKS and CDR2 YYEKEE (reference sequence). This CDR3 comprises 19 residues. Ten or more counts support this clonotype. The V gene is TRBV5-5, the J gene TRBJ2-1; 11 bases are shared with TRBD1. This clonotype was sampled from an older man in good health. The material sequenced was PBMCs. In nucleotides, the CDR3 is TGTGCCAGCAGCTTGGTTAGGACAGGGGGCCCCAGCTCCTACAATGAGCAGTTCTTC. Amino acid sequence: CASSLVRTGGPSSYNEQFF.